This T cell receptor (beta chain) was sequenced during a study of blood T cell repertoires in COVID-19. In its sample, this clone was seen once. This CDR3 has 13 residues. Germline CDR1 and CDR2: LNHDA and SQIVND (reference sequence). V lost 1 base and J lost 1, with 4 bases in between. The repertoire was sequenced with immunoSEQ multiplex PCR; TCRdb's copy has only in-frame clones and lacks some. The sample shows around 240,000 clones, around 83% of them seen only once. The sequenced sample was peripheral blood. The V gene is TRBV19, the J gene TRBJ2-5; D remains unclear. This TCR came from a woman between 50 and 59 years old with acute or convalescent COVID-19. The CDR3 DNA reads TGTGCCAGTAGTATAGCCCGCCAAGAGACCCAGTACTTC. Translated, it gives CASSIARQETQYF.